This TCR beta chain is drawn from a study of Graves' ophthalmopathy and Graves' hyperthyroidism. Study-wide context: Before any treatment was given, at initial diagnosis, peripheral blood was collected. General study findings and limits: Most expanded thyroid clonotypes above 0.001 frequency also appeared in blood. The model predicted ophthalmopathy progression with roughly 70% sensitivity and approximately 72% specificity.

This clonotype was detected many times. Its specificity is unknown. Ophthalmopathy in the donors was of moderate-to-severe activity, with CAS ≥3, NOSPECS ≥4 and duration under 3 months. From RNA, the CDR3 regions of TCR beta chains were amplified and sequenced. First-round RT-PCR employed HTBI primers, with a second-round multiplex PCR after it. Using its own MiXCR run on the multiplex PCR reads, TCRdb lists one record per CDR3 protein. The sample has 650,000 to 900,000 distinct CDR3 sequences; roughly 40% are singletons. The germline V gene has CDR1 SGHTA and CDR2 FQGNSA. The CDR3 totals 13 residues. The germline V and J ends were trimmed by 8 bases and 1 base, with 11 bases remaining between them.

This clonotype originated in an adult man with Graves' ophthalmopathy. The rearrangement links TRBV7-2 to TRBJ2-5; D is perhaps TRBD1 (6 bases). The sequenced sample was peripheral blood. The chain's CDR3 is CASSDRLQETQYF. The CDR3 DNA reads as TGTGCCAGCTCCGACAGGCTCCAAGAGACCCAGTACTTC.